Reported below is one TCR beta chain. Its matching antigen is unknown. One end of the junction does not line up with germline, which may come from a read error. The source of the sample is a study of long-term antiretroviral therapy in people with HIV. Version v3.0 of the immunoSEQ assay ran at survey level. TCRdb keeps only in-frame clones here, not all; method: immunoSEQ multiplex PCR. The table shows roughly 28,000 clones, with about 96% occurring only once. The study, taken as a whole, reports: Clones that expanded before ART (that is, prior to treatment) dominated the repertoire at all time points.

Source: unsorted PBMCs, taken 6.3 years after starting antiretroviral therapy. The TCR sequence derives from a man aged 25 to 45 with HIV.

Written as DNA, the CDR3 is TGCGAATCTAAGAGGGACAGGGCGGGGGAGACCCAGTACTTC. This gives the protein CESKRDRAGETQYF. The chain uses TRBV6-1 and TRBJ2-5; 9 bases align to TRBD1. The CDR3 has 14 amino acids. Germline V lookup: CDR1 MNHNS, CDR2 SASEGT.